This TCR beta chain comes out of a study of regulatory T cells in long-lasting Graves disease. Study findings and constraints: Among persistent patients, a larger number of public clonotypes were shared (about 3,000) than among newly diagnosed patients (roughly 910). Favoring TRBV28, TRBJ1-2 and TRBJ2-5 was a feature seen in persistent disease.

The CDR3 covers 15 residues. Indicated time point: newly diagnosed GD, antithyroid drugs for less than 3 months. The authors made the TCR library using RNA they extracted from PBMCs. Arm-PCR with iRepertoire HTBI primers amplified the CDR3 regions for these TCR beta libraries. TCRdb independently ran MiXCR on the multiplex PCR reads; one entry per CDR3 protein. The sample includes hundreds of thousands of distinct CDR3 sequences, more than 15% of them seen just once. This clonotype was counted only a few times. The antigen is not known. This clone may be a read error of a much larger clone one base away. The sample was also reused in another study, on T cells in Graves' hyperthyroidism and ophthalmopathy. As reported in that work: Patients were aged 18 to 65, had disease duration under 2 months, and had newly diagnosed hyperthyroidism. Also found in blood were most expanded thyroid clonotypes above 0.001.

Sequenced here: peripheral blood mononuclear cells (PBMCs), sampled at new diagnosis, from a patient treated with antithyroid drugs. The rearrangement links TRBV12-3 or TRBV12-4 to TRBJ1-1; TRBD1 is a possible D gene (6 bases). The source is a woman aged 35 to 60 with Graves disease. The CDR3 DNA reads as TGTGCCAGCAGTAAGGGACTCCTAGGGGACACTGAAGCTATCTTT. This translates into CASSKGLLGDTEAIF.